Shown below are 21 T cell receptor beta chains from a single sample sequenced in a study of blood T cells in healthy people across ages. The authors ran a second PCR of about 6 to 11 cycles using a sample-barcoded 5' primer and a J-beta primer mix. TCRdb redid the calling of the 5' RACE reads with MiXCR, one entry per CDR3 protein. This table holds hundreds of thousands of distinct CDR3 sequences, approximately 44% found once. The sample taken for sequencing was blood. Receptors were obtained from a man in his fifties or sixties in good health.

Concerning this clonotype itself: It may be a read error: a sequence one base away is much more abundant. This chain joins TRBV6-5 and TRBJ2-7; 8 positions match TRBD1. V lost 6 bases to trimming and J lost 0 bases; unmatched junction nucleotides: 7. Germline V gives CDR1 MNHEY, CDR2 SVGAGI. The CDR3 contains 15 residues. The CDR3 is CASRPRTGSSYEQYF. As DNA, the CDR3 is TGTGCCAGCAGACCTCGGACAGGGAGCTCCTACGAGCAGTACTTC.

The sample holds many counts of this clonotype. In DNA form, the CDR3 reads TGTGCCAGCAGTGAAGCTAGCGGGGGACGTAATGAGCAGTTCTTC. Protein sequence: CASSEASGGRNEQFF. The J gene is TRBJ2-1, the V gene TRBV2; 9 bases agree with TRBD2. J lost 7 bases, V lost 0 bases, and 4 bases had no gene match. This CDR3 contains 15 residues. Per the germline V gene, CDR1 is SNHLY and CDR2 is FYNNEI.

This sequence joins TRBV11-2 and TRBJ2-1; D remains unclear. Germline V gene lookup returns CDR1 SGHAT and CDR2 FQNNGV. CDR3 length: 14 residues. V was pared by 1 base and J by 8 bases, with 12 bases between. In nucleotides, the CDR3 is TGTGCCAGCAGCTTAGTAAGCCCGGTTCATGAGCAGTTCTTC. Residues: CASSLVSPVHEQFF.

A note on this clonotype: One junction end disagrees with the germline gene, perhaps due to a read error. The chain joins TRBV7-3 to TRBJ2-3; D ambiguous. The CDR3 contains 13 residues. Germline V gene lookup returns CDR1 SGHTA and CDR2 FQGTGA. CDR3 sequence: CASSKHSIDTQYF. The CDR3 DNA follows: TGTGCCAGCAGCAAGCACAGCATAGATACGCAGTATTTT. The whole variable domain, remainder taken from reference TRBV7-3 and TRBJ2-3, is GAGVSQTPSNKVTEKGKYVELRCDPISGHTALYWYRQSLGQGPEFLIYFQGTGAADDSGLPNDRFFAVRPEGSVSTLKIQRTERGDSAVYLCASSKHSIDTQYFGPGTRLTVL.

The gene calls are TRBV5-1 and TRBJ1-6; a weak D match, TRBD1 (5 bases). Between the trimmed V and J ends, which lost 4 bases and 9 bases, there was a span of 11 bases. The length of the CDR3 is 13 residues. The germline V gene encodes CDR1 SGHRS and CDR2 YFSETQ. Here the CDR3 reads CASSPGDLSPLHF. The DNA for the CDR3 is TGCGCCAGCAGCCCGGGGGACCTTTCACCCCTCCACTTT.

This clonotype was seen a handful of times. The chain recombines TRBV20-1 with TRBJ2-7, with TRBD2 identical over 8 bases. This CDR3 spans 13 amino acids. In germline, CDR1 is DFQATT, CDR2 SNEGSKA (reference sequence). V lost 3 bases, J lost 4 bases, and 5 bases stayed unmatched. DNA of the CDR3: TGCAGTGCTAGTCCGGGGGGGGGATACGAGCAGTACTTC. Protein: CSASPGGGYEQYF.

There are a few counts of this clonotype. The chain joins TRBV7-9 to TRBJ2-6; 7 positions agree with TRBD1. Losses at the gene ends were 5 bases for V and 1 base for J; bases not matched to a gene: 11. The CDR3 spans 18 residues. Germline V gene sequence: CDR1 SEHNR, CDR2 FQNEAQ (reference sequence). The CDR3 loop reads CASSPPGQGVSGANVLTF. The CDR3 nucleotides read TGTGCCAGCAGCCCGCCCGGGCAGGGGGTATCTGGGGCCAACGTCCTGACTTTC.

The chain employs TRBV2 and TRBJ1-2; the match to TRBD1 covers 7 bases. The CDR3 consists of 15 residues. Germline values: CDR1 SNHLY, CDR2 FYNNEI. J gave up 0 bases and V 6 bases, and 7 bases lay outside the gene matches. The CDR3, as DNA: TGTGCCAGCAGCTTTCAGGGGGGTTCTAACTATGGCTACACCTTC. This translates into CASSFQGGSNYGYTF.

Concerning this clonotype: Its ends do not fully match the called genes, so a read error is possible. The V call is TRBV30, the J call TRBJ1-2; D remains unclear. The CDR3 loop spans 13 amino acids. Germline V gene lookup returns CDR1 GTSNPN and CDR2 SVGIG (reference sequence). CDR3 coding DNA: TGTGCCTGGAGGGTCCGAGCTAACTATGGCTACACCTTT. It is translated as CAWRVRANYGYTF.

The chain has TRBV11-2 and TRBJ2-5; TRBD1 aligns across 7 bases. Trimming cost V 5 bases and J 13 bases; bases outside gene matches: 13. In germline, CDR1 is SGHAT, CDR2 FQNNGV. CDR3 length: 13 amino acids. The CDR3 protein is CASSLIGTVERYF. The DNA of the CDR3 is TGTGCCAGCAGCCTAATCGGGACAGTGGAGAGGTACTTC.

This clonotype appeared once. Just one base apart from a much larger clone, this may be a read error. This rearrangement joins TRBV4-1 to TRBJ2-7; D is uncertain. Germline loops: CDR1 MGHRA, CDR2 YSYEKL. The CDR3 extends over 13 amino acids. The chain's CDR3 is CANSQGWGYEQYF. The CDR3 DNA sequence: TGCGCCAACAGCCAAGGATGGGGCTACGAGCAGTACTTC.

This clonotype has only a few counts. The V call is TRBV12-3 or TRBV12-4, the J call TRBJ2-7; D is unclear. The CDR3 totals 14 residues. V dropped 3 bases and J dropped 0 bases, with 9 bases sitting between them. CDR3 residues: CASSFRTASYEQYF. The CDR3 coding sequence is TGTGCCAGCAGTTTTCGGACGGCCTCCTACGAGCAGTACTTC.

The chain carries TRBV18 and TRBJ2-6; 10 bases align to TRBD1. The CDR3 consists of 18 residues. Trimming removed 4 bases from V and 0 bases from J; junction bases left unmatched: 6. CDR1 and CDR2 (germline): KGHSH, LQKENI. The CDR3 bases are TGTGCCAGCTCACGCTTGGGGACAGGGGTCTCTGGGGCCAACGTCCTGACTTTC. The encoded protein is CASSRLGTGVSGANVLTF.

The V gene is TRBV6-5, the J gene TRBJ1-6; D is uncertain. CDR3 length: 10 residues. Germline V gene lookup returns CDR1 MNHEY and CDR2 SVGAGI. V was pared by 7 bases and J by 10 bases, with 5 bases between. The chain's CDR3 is CASNGSPLHF. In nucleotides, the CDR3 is TGTGCCAGCAATGGATCACCCCTCCACTTT.

CDR3 in DNA: TGCAGTGGGAAGACAGACTCCTACGAGCAGTACTTC. Translated, it gives CSGKTDSYEQYF. J is TRBJ2-7 and V is TRBV20-1; maybe TRBD1 (5 bases). The ends were cut back, 7 bases at V and 0 bases at J, with 10 bases in the middle. The CDR3 runs to 12 residues. CDR1 and CDR2 from the germline V gene are DFQATT and SNEGSKA (reference sequence).

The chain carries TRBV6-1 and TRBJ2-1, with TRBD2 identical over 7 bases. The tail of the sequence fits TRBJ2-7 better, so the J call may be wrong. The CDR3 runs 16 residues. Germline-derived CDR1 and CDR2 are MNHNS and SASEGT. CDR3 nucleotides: TGTGCCAGCAGGGAAACACTAGCGTTGCCCTACAATGAGCAGTACTTC. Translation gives CASRETLALPYNEQYF.

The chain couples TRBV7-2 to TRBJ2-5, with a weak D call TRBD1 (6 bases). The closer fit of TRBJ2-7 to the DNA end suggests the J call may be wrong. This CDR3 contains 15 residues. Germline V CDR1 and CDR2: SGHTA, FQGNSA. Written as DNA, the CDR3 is TGTGCCAGCAGCTTCTCTGGGGACATTTCCTACGAGCAGTACTTC. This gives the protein CASSFSGDISYEQYF.

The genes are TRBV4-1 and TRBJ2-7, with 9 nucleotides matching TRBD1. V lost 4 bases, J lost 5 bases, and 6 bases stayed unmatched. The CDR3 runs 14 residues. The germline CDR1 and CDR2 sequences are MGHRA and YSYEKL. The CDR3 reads CASSLGQGPHEQYF. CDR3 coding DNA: TGCGCCAGCAGCCTAGGACAGGGGCCCCACGAGCAGTACTTC.

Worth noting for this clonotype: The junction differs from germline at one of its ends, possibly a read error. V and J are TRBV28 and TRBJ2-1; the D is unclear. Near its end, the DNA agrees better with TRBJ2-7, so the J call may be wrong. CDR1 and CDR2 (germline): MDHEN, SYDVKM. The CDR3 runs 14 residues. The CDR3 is CTSSLTDGKDEQYF. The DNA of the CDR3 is TGTACCAGCAGTTTAACGGACGGAAAAGACGAGCAGTACTTC.

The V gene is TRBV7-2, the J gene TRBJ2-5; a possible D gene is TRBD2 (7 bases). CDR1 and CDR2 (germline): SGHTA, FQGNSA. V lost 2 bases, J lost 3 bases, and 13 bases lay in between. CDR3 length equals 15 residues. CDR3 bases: TGTGCCAGCAGCTTAAGCTCGGGGGGCGAAGAGACCCAGTACTTC. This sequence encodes CASSLSSGGEETQYF.

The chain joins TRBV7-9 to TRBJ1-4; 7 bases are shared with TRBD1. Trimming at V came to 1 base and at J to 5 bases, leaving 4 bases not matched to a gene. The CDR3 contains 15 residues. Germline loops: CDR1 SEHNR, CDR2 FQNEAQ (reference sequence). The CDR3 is CASSLETGWNEKLFF. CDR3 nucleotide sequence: TGTGCCAGCAGCTTAGAGACAGGGTGGAATGAAAAACTGTTTTTT. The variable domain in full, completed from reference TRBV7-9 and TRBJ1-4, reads DTGVSQNPRHKITKRGQNVTFRCDPISEHNRLYWYRQTLGQGPEFLTYFQNEAQLEKSRLLSDRFSAERPKGSFSTLEIQRTEQGDSAMYLCASSLETGWNEKLFFGSGTQLSVL.